This T cell receptor beta chain is drawn from a study of blood T cell repertoires in COVID-19. Study-wide background: The United States, Italy and Spain supplied acute and convalescent COVID-19 samples.

In its sample, this clone was seen a few times. CDR1 SGHRS and CDR2 YFSETQ come from the germline V gene. The CDR3 length is 15 residues. Deletions cut 4 bases from V and 0 bases from J, with 10 bases between. The data were produced by immunoSEQ multiplex PCR, yet TCRdb's version contains in-frame clones alone and is incomplete. The data show 300,000 to 350,000 clones, 80% to 90% seen once. Patients from Seattle were sampled longitudinally, starting during active infection. The sample taken for sequencing was peripheral blood. V usage is TRBV5-1 and J usage is TRBJ2-2; a weak D match, TRBD2 (6 bases). This TCR derives from a man aged 30 to 45 with COVID-19, enrolled during active disease. The CDR3: CASSPGDSNTGELFF. The CDR3, as DNA: TGCGCCAGCAGCCCGGGGGACTCGAACACCGGGGAGCTGTTTTTT.